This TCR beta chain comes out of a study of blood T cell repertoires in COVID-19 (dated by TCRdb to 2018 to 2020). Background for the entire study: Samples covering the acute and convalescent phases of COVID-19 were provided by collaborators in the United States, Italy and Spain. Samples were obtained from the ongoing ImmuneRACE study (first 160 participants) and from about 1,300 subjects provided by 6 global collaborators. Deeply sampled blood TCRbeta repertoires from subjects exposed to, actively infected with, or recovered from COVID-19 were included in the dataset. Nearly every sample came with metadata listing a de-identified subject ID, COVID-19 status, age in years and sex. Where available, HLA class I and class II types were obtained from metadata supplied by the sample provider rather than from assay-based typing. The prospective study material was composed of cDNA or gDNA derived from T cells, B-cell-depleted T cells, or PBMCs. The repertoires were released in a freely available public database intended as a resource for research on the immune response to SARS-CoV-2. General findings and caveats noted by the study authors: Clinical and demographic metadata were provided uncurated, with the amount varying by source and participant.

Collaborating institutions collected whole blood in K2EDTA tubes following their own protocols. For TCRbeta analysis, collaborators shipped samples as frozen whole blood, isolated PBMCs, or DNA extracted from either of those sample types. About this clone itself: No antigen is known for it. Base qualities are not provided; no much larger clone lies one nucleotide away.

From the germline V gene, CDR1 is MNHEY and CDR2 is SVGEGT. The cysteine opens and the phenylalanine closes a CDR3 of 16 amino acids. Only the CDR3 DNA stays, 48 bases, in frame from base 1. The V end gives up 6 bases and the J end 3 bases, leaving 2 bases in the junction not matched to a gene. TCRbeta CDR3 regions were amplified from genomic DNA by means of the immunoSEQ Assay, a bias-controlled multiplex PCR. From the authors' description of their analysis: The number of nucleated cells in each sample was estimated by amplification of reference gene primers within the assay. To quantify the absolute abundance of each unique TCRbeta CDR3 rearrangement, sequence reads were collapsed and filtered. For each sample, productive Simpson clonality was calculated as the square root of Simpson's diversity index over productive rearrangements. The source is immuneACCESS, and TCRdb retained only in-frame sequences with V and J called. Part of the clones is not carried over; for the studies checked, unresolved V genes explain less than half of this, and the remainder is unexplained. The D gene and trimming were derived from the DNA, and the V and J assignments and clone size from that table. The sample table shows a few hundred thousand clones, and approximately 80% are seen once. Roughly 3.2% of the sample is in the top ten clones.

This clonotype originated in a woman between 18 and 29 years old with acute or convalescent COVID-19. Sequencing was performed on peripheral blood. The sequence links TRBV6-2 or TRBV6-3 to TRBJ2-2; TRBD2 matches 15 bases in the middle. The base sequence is TGTGCCAGCAGCTGGACTAGCGGGAGGGACACCGGGGAGCTGTTTTTT. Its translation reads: CASSWTSGRDTGELFF.